This TCR beta chain is from a study of CD8 T cells in ankylosing spondylitis (dated 2017 in TCRdb). Broadly, across the study: The study profiled T cell receptor beta repertoires in healthy donors and ankylosing spondylitis patients to find disease-linked TCR variants. The whole study cohort included 85 to 120 healthy donors and under 30 ankylosing spondylitis patients. Peripheral blood samples were taken, and synovial fluid was additionally collected from ankylosing spondylitis patients. Points the paper makes about the study in general: Significant enrichment of the disease-linked clones was reported in matched synovial fluid samples from ankylosing spondylitis patients. A CD8+ phenotype was shown by the disease-linked clones, which were found at relatively low frequencies in peripheral blood. Some motif variants were previously reported in synovial fluid and blood of reactive arthritis patients, suggesting common disease-initiation mechanisms. Blood from ankylosing spondylitis patients appeared to be characterized by a TCR beta motif composed of about eight highly homologous amino acid variants.

Concerning this clonotype: The target of this receptor is not known. It has no much larger one-base neighbor in the sample; base qualities were not kept.

V and J lose 1 base and 4 bases, and a span of 8 bases separates them. The CDR3 runs 14 residues from the cysteine to the phenylalanine. Of the read, only the CDR3 DNA is kept; its 42 bases are in frame from base 1. The germline V gene sets CDR1 to SGHTA and CDR2 to FQGNSA. The sample was run on an Illumina HiSeq 2500. Quantitative 5'-RACE with molecular barcodes was the method used to prepare the TCR beta libraries. In the original analysis: A new computational method, built on a probabilistic model of VDJ rearrangement, was used to identify disease-linked TCR variants. TCRdb trimmed the raw reads at Q25, called clones with MiXCR and kept productive beta chains. For every CDR3 protein sequence, its rows merge into one entry that carries the most common genes and DNA. For this entry, the V and J calls and clone size follow TCRdb and not the study's own pipeline. The sample table records 800,000 to 900,000 distinct CDR3 sequences; around 11% of these occur just once. The ten largest account for more than 0.5% of the sample.

Material: blood, either unsorted or a sorted T cell fraction (not recorded which). Recombination connected TRBV7-2 to TRBJ1-5; no D gene is confidently identified. This receptor was identified in a male donor with ankylosing spondylitis. The CDR3 reads as follows: CASSLVLGNQPQHF. The DNA is TGTGCCAGCAGCTTAGTTTTGGGGAATCAGCCCCAGCATTTT.